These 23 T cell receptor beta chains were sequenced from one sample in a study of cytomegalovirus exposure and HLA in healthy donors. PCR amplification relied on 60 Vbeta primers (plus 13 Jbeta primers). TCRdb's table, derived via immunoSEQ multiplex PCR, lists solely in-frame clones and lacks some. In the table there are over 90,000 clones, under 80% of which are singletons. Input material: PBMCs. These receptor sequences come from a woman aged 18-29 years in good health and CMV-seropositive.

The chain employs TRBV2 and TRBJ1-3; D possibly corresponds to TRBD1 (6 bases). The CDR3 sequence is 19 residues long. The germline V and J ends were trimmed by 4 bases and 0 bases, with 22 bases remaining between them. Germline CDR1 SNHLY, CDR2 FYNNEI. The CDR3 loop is CASSVLDLRDRSSGNTIYF. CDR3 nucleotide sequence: TGTGCCAGCAGTGTTTTAGACCTTCGTGACAGGAGCTCTGGAAACACCATATATTTT.

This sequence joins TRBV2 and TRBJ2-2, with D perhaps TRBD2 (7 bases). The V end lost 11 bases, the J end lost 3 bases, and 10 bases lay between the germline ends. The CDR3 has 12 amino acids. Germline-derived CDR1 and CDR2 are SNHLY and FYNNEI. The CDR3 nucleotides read TGTGCCGGAGGGGGGGACACCGGGGAGCTGTTTTTT. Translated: CAGGGDTGELFF.

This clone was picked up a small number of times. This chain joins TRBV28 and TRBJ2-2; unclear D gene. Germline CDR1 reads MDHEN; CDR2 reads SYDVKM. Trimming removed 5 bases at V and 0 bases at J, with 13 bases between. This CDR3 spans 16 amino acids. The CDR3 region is CASSGPPIANTGELFF. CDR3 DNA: TGTGCCAGCAGTGGCCCCCCAATCGCGAACACCGGGGAGCTGTTTTTT. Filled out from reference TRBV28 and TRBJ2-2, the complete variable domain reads DVKVTQSSRYLVKRTGEKVFLECVQDMDHENMFWYRQDPGLGLRLIYFSYDVKMKEKGDIPEGYSVSREKKERFSLILESASTNQTSMYLCASSGPPIANTGELFFGEGSRLTVL.

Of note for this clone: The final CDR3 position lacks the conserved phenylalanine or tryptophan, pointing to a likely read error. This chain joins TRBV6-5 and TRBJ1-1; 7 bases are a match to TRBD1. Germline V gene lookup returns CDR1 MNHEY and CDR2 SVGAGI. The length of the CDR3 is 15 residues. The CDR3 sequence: CASSYSAGGNTDAFY. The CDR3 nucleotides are TGTGCCAGCAGTTACTCGGCAGGGGGGAACACTGATGCTTTCTAT.

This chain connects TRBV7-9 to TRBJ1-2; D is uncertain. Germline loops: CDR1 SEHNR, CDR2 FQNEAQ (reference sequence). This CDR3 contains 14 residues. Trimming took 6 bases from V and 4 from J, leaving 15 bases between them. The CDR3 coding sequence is TGTGCCAGCAGACCCCCCGGGGAAGGCTATGGCTACACCTTC. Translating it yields CASRPPGEGYGYTF.

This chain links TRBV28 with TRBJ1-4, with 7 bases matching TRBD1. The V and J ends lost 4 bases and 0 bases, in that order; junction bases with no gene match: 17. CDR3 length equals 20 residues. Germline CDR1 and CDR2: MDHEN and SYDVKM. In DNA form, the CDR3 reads TGTGCCAGCAGTTACCCACGCGAGACAGGGCTTGGTGCAACTAATGAAAAACTGTTTTTT. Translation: CASSYPRETGLGATNEKLFF. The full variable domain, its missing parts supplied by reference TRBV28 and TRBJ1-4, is DVKVTQSSRYLVKRTGEKVFLECVQDMDHENMFWYRQDPGLGLRLIYFSYDVKMKEKGDIPEGYSVSREKKERFSLILESASTNQTSMYLCASSYPRETGLGATNEKLFFGSGTQLSVL.

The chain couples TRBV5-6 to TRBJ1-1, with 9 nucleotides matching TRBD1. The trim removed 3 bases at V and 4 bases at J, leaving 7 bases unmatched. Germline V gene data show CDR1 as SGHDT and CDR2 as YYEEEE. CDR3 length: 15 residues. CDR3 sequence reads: CASSYRDRETTEAFF. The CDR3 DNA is TGTGCCAGCAGCTACCGGGACAGGGAGACCACTGAAGCTTTCTTT. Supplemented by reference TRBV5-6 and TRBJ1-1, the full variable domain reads DAGVTQSPTHLIKTRGQQVTLRCSPKSGHDTVSWYQQALGQGPQFIFQYYEEEERQRGNFPDRFSGHQFPNYSSELNVNALLLGDSALYLCASSYRDRETTEAFFGQGTRLTVV.

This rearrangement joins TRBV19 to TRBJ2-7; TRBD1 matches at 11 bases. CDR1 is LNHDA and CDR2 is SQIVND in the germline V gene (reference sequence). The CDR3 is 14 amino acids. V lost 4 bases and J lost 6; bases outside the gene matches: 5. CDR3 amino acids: CASSKAGTGGEQYF. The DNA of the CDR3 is TGTGCCAGTAGTAAGGCCGGGACAGGGGGCGAGCAGTACTTC.

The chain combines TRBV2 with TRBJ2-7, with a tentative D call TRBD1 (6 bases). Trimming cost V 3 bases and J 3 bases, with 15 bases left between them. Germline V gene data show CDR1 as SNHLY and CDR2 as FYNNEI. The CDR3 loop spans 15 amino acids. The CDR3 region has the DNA TGTGCCAGCAGTGAGGACAGAACAAGGAGCTACGAGCAGTACTTC. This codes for CASSEDRTRSYEQYF.

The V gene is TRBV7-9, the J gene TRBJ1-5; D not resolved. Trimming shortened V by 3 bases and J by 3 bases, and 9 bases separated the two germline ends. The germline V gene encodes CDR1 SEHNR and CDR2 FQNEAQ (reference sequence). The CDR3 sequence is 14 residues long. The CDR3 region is CASSLHGTNQPQHF. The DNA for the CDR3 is TGTGCCAGCAGCTTGCATGGCACCAATCAGCCCCAGCATTTT. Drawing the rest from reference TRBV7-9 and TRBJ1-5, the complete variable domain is DTGVSQNPRHKITKRGQNVTFRCDPISEHNRLYWYRQTLGQGPEFLTYFQNEAQLEKSRLLSDRFSAERPKGSFSTLEIQRTEQGDSAMYLCASSLHGTNQPQHFGDGTRLSIL.

CDR3 loop: CASSLGPTGHSDTQYF. The CDR3 nucleotides read TGTGCCAGCAGCTTAGGTCCTACGGGTCATTCGGATACGCAGTATTTT. The chain is built from TRBV11-3 and TRBJ2-3; D gene ambiguous. V lost 1 base, J lost 6 bases, and 17 bases lay in between. This CDR3 contains 16 residues. Germline values: CDR1 SGHNT, CDR2 YENEEA. Drawing the rest from reference TRBV11-3 and TRBJ2-3, the complete variable domain is EAGVVQSPRYKIIEKKQPVAFWCNPISGHNTLYWYLQNLGQGPELLIRYENEEAVDDSQLPKDRFSAERLKGVDSTLKIQPAELGDSAVYLCASSLGPTGHSDTQYFGPGTRLTVL.

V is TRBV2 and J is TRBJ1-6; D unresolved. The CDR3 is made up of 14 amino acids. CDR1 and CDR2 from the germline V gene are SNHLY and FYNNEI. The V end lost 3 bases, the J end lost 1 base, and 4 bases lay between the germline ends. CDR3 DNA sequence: TGTGCCAGCAGTGATCGGTCCTATAATTCACCCCTCCACTTT. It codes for CASSDRSYNSPLHF. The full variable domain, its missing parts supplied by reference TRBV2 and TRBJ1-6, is EPEVTQTPSHQVTQMGQEVILRCVPISNHLYFYWYRQILGQKVEFLVSFYNNEISEKSEIFDDQFSVERPDGSNFTLKIRSTKLEDSAMYFCASSDRSYNSPLHFGNGTRLTVT.

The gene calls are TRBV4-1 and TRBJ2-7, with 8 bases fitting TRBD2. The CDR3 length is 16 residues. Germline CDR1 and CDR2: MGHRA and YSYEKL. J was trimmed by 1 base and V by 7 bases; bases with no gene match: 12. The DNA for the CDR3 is TGCGCCAGCACCCTAGGCGACTTAGCGGGGTCCTACGAGCAGTACTTC. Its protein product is CASTLGDLAGSYEQYF.

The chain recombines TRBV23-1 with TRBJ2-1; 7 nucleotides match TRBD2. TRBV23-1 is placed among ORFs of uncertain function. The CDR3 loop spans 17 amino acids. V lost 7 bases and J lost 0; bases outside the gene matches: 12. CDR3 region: CASTLEGLAASYNEQFF. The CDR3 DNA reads TGCGCCAGCACCCTTGAGGGCCTAGCGGCCTCCTACAATGAGCAGTTCTTC.

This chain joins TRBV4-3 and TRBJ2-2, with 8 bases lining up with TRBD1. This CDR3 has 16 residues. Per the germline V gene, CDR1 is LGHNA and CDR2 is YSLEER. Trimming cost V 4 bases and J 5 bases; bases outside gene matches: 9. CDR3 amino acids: CASSLSPGGMTGELFF. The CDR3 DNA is TGCGCCAGCAGCCTAAGTCCAGGGGGCATGACCGGGGAGCTGTTTTTT.

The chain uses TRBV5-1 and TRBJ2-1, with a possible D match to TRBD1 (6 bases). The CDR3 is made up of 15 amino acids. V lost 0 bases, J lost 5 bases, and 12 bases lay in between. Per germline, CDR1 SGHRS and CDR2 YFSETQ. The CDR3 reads CASSLARTDNNEQFF. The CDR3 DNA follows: TGCGCCAGCAGCTTGGCCCGGACAGACAACAATGAGCAGTTCTTC.

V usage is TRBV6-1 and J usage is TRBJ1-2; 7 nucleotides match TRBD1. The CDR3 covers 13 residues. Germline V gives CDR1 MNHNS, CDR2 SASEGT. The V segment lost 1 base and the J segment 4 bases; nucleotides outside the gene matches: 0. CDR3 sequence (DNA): TGTGCCAGCAGTGAAGGGACAGGCTATGGCTACACCTTC. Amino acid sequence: CASSEGTGYGYTF.

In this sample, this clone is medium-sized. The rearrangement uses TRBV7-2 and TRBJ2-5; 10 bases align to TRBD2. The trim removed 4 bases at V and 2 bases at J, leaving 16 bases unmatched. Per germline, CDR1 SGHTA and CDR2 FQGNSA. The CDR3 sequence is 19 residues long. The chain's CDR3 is CASSSRPRTSGGRQETQYF. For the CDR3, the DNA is TGTGCCAGCAGCTCGCGGCCCCGGACTAGCGGAGGGAGGCAAGAGACCCAGTACTTC.

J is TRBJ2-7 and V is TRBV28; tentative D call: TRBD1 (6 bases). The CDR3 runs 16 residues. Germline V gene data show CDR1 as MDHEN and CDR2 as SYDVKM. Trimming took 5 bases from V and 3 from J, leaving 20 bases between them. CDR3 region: CASSPTLGQKIYEQYF. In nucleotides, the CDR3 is TGTGCCAGCAGTCCTACCCTCGGACAGAAAATCTACGAGCAGTACTTC.

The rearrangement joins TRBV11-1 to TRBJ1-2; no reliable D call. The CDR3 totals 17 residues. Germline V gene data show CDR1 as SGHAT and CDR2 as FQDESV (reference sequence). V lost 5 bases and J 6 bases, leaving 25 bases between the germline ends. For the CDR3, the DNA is TGTGCCAGCAGCGGCGCCGCGGATTACGGGGTGCCGGATGGCTACACCTTC. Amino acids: CASSGAADYGVPDGYTF.

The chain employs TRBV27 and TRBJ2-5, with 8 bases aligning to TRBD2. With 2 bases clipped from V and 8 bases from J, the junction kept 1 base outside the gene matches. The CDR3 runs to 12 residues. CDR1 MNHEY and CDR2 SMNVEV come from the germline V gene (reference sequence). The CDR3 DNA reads TGTGCCAGCAGTTTAGCGGGAGGTACCCAGTACTTC. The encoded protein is CASSLAGGTQYF.

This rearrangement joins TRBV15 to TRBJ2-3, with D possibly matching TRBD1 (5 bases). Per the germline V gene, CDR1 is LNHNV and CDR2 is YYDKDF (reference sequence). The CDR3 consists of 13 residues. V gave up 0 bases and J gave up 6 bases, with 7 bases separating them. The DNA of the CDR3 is TGTGCCACCAGCAGAGATTCAGGGGATACGCAGTATTTT. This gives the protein CATSRDSGDTQYF.

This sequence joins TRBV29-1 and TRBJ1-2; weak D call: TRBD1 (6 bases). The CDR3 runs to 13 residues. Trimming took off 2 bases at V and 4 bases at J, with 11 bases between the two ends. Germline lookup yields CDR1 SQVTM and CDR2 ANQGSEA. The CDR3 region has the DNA TGCAGCGTTGAACCTACAGGGAGCTATGGCTACACCTTC. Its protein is CSVEPTGSYGYTF.